This T cell receptor (beta chain) was sequenced during a study of a mutant IDH1 vaccine in newly diagnosed glioma. The repertoire was sequenced with immunoSEQ multiplex PCR; TCRdb's copy has only in-frame clones and lacks some. The sample includes roughly 34,000 clones, around 87% of them seen just once. Time point given: week 47, end of study. Vaccination comprised doses that each held 300 ug of mutant IDH1 20-mer peptide, plus topical imiquimod. This CDR3 is 17 amino acids long. V was pared by 6 bases and J by 6 bases, with 20 bases of the junction left unmatched. Germline loops: CDR1 SGHAT, CDR2 FQNNGV. As to this clone: Its cognate antigen is unknown.

This sequence originates from a woman in her twenties or thirties with glioma. This sequence joins TRBV11-2 and TRBJ2-7, with TRBD2 identical over 7 bases. Sequenced material: PBMCs, taken from a glioma patient whose treatment included an IDH1 peptide vaccine. The CDR3 sequence: CASSPTLRGGRYVEQYF. As DNA, the CDR3 is TGTGCCAGCAGTCCTACGCTTAGGGGAGGGAGGTACGTCGAGCAGTACTTC.